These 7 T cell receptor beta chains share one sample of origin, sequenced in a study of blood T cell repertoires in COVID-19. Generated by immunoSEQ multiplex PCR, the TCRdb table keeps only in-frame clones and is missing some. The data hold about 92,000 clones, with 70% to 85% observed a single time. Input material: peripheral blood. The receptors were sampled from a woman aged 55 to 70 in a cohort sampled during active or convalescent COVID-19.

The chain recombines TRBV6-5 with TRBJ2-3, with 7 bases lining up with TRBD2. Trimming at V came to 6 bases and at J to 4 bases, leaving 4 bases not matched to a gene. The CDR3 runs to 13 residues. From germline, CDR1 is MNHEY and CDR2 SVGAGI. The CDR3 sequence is CASSGLGPDTQYF. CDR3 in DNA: TGTGCCAGCAGCGGACTAGGGCCAGATACGCAGTATTTT.

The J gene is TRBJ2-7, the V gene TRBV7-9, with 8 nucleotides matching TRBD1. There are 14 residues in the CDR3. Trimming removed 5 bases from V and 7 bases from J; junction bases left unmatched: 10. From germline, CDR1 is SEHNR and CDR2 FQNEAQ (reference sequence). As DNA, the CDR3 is TGTGCCAGCAGCCTCGGACAGGGCTGGGGGGAGCAGTACTTC. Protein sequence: CASSLGQGWGEQYF.

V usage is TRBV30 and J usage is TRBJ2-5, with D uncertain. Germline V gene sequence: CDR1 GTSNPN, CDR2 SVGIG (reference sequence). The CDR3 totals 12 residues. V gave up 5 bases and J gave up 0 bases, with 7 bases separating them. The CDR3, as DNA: TGTGCCTGGGGAGACTACCAAGAGACCCAGTACTTC. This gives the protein CAWGDYQETQYF.

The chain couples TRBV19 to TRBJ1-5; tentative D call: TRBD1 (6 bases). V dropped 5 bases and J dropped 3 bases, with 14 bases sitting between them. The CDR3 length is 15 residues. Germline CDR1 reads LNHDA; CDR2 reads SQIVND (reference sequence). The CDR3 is CASSLGDRSNQPQHF. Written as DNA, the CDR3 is TGTGCCAGTAGTTTGGGAGACAGGTCCAATCAGCCCCAGCATTTT.

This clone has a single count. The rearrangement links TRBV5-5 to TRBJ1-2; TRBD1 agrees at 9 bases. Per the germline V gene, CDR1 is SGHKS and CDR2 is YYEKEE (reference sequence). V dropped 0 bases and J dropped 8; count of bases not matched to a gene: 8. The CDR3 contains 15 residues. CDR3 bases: TGTGCCAGCAGCTTGGCACAGGGGGCTCGAGGGGGCTACACCTTC. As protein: CASSLAQGARGGYTF.

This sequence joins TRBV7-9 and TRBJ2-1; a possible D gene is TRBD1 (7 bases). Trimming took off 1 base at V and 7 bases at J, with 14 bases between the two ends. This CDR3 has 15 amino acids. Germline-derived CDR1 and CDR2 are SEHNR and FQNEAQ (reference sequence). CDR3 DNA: TGTGCCAGCAGCTTAGTTGCAGGGGGGCTTAATGAGCAGTTCTTC. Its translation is CASSLVAGGLNEQFF.

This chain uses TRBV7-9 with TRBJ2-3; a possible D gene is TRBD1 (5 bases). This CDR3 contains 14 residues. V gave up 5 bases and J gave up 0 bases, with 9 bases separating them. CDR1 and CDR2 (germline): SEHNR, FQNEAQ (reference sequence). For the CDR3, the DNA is TGTGCCAGCAGCACCAGGGCAAGCACAGATACGCAGTATTTT. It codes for CASSTRASTDTQYF.